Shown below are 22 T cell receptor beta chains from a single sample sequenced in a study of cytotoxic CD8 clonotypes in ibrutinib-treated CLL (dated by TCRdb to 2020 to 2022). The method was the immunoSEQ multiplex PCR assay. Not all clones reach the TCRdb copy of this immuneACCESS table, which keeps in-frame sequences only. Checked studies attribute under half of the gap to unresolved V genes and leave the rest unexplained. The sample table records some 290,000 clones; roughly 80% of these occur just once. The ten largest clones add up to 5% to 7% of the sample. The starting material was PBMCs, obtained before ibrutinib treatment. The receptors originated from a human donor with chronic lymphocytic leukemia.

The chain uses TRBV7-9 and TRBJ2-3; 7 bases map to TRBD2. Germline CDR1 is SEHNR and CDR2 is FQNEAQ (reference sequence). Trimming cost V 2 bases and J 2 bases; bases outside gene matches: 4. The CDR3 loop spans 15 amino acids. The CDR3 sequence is CASSLFLADTDTQYF. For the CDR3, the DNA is TGTGCCAGCAGCTTATTTCTAGCGGACACAGATACGCAGTATTTT.

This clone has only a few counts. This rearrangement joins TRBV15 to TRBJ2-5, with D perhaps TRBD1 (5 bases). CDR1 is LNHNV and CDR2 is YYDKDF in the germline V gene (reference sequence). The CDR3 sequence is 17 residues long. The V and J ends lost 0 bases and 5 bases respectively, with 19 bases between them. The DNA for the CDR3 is TGTGCCACCAGCAGAGATCGGTTGCCAGGGCCGACGGAGACCCAGTACTTC. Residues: CATSRDRLPGPTETQYF.

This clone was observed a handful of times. CDR3 sequence: CASRKQGSEGYTF. In DNA, the CDR3 is TGTGCCAGCAGAAAACAGGGGTCGGAGGGCTACACCTTC. The chain joins TRBV6-6 to TRBJ1-2; 7 bases line up with TRBD1. J lost 8 bases, V lost 6 bases, and 9 bases had no gene match. The germline V gene has CDR1 MNHNY and CDR2 SVGAGI (reference sequence). The CDR3 spans 13 residues.

DNA of the CDR3: TGTGCCAGCAGTAAACAGGGGGTCGCCTACGAGCAGTACTTC. Protein: CASSKQGVAYEQYF. The chain carries TRBV7-8 and TRBJ2-7; 8 bases agree with TRBD1. CDR1 and CDR2 from the germline V gene are SGHVS and FQNEAQ. V dropped 6 bases and J dropped 2; count of bases not matched to a gene: 6. This CDR3 contains 14 residues.

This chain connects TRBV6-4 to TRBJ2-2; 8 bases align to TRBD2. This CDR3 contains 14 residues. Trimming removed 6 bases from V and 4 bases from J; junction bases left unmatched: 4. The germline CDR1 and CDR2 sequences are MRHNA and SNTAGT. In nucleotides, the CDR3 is TGTGCCAGCAGCGCCAGCGGGAGCACCGGGGAGCTGTTTTTT. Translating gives CASSASGSTGELFF.

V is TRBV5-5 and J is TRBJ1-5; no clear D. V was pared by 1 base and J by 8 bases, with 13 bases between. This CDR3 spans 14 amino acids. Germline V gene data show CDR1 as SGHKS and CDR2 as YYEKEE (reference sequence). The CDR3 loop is CASSLLMGMEPQHF. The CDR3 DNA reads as TGTGCCAGCAGCTTGTTGATGGGGATGGAGCCCCAGCATTTT.

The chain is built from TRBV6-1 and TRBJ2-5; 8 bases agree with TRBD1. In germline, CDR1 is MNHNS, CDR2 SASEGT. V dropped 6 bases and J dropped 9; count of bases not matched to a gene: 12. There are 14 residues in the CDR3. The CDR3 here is CASRETGGQRAQYF. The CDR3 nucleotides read TGTGCCAGCAGGGAAACAGGGGGTCAACGGGCCCAGTACTTC.

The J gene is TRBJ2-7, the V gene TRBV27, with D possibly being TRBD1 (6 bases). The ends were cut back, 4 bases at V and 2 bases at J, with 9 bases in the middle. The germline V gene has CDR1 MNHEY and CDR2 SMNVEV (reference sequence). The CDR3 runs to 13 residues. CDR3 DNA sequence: TGTGCCAGCAGTTGGACAGTGGCCTACGAGCAGTACTTC. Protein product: CASSWTVAYEQYF.

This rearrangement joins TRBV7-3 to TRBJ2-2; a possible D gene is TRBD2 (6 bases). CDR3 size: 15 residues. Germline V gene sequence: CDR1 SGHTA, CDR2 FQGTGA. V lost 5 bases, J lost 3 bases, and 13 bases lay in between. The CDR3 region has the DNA TGTGCCAGCAGCCCCAGACTAGGGTACACCGGGGAGCTGTTTTTT. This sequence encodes CASSPRLGYTGELFF.

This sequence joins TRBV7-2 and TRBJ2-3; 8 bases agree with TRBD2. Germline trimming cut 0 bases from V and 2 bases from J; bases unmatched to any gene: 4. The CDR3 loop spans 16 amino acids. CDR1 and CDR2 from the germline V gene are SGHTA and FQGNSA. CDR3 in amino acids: CASSLAGLGVTDTQYF. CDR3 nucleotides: TGTGCCAGCAGCTTAGCGGGACTAGGAGTCACAGATACGCAGTATTTT.

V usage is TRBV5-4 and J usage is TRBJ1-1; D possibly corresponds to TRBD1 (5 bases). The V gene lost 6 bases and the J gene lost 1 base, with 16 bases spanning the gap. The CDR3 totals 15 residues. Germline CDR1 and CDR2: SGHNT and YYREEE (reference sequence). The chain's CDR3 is CASIPSGRQNTEAFF. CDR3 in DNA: TGTGCCAGCATCCCGTCGGGACGTCAGAACACTGAAGCTTTCTTT.

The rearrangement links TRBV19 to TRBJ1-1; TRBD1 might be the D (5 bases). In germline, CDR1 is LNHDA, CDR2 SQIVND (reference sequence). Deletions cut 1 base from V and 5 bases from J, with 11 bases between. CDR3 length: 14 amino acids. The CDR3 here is CASSIGAGVTEAFF. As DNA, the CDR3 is TGTGCCAGTAGTATAGGGGCGGGGGTTACTGAAGCTTTCTTT.

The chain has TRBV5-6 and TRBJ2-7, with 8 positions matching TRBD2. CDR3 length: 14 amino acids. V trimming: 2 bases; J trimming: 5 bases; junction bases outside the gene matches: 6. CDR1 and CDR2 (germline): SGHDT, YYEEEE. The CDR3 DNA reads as TGTGCCAGCAGCTTAGCGGGAGTTCCCCACGAGCAGTACTTC. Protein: CASSLAGVPHEQYF.

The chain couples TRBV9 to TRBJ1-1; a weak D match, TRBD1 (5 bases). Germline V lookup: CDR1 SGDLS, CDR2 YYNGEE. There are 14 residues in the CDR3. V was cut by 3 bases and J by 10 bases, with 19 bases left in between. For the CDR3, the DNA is TGTGCCAGCAGCGCCAACCCCTCGAGGGGTGGAGCTTTCTTT. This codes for CASSANPSRGGAFF.

In DNA, the CDR3 is TGTGCCAGCAGTGACGAGGGGAATCAGCCCCAGCATTTT. Encoded protein: CASSDEGNQPQHF. The J gene is TRBJ1-5, the V gene TRBV2, with D perhaps TRBD1 (5 bases). Between the trimmed V and J ends, which lost 3 bases and 4 bases, there was a span of 7 bases. Germline CDR1 SNHLY, CDR2 FYNNEI. The CDR3 loop spans 13 amino acids. The variable domain in full, completed from reference TRBV2 and TRBJ1-5, reads EPEVTQTPSHQVTQMGQEVILRCVPISNHLYFYWYRQILGQKVEFLVSFYNNEISEKSEIFDDQFSVERPDGSNFTLKIRSTKLEDSAMYFCASSDEGNQPQHFGDGTRLSIL.

This chain's CDR3 is CASSSTGPSTDTQYF. The CDR3 DNA follows: TGTGCCAGCAGCTCAACAGGGCCTAGCACAGATACGCAGTATTTT. The chain couples TRBV13 to TRBJ2-3, with D tentatively TRBD1 (6 bases). This CDR3 spans 15 amino acids. The germline V gene encodes CDR1 PRHDT and CDR2 FYEKMQ (reference sequence). V was shortened by 4 bases and J by 0 bases, with 11 bases between the two germline ends.

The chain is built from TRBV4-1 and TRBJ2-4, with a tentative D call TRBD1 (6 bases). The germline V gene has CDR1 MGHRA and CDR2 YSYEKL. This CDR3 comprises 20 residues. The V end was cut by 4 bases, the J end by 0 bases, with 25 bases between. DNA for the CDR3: TGCGCCAGCAGCCGTTACCCTCCGGGACAAGAGATGAAAGCCAAAAACATTCAGTACTTC. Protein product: CASSRYPPGQEMKAKNIQYF.

CDR3 protein: CASSLEWGINEKLFF. For the CDR3, the DNA is TGTGCCAGCAGTCTAGAGTGGGGGATTAATGAAAAACTGTTTTTT. This chain links TRBV7-6 with TRBJ1-4; tentatively, D is TRBD1 (5 bases). Trimming took 6 bases from V and 4 from J, leaving 15 bases between them. The CDR3 contains 15 residues. Germline loops: CDR1 SGHVS, CDR2 FNYEAQ.

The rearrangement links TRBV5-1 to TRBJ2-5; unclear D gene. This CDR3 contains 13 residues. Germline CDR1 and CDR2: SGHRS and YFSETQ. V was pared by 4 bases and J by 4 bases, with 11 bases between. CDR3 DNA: TGCGCCAGCAGCCCAAGCCCGGGAGAGACCCAGTACTTC. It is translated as CASSPSPGETQYF.

In nucleotides, the CDR3 is TGTGCCAGCAGCCCTTCGGGACAGGGAGAGACCCAGTACTTC. The encoded protein is CASSPSGQGETQYF. The chain recombines TRBV7-3 with TRBJ2-5; TRBD1 matches at 9 bases. Trimming removed 5 bases from V and 4 bases from J; junction bases left unmatched: 5. This CDR3 is built from 14 residues. Germline V gene sequence: CDR1 SGHTA, CDR2 FQGTGA. The variable domain in full, with the rest retrieved from reference TRBV7-3 and TRBJ2-5, is GAGVSQTPSNKVTEKGKYVELRCDPISGHTALYWYRQSLGQGPEFLIYFQGTGAADDSGLPNDRFFAVRPEGSVSTLKIQRTERGDSAVYLCASSPSGQGETQYFGPGTRLLVL.

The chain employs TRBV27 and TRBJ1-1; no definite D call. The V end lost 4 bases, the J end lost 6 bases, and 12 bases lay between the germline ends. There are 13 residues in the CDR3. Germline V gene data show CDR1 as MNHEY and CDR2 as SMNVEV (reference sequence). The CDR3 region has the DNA TGTGCCAGCAGTTCCCGGCCAGGCCCTGAAGCTTTCTTT. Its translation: CASSSRPGPEAFF.

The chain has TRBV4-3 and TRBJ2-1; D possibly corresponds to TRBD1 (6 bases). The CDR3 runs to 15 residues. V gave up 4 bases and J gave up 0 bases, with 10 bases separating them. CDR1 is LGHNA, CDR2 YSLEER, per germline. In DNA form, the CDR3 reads TGCGCCAGCAGCCGGACAGTGAGCTCCTACAATGAGCAGTTCTTC. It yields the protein CASSRTVSSYNEQFF.